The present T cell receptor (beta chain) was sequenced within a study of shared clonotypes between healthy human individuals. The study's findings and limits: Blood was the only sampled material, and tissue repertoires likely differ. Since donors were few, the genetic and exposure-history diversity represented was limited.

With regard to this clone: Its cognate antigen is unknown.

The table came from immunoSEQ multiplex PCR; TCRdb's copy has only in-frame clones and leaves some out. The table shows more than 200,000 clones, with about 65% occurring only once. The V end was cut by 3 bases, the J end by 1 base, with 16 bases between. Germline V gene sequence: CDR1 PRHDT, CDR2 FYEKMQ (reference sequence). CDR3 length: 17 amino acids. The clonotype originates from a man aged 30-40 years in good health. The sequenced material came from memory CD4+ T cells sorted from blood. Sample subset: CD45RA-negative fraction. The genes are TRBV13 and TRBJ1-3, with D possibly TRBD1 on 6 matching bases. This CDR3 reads CASSFGTKGRSGNTIYF. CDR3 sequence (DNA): TGTGCCAGCAGCTTTGGGACAAAAGGGCGATCTGGAAACACCATATATTTT.